The 20 T cell receptor beta chains presented below share a single source sample, sequenced in a study of blood T cells in healthy people across ages. A J-beta primer mix and a sample-barcoded 5' primer were used in a second PCR of about 7 to 12 cycles. TCRdb itself ran the 5' RACE reads through MiXCR, one entry per CDR3 protein. The sample holds under 2,000,000 distinct CDR3 sequences; about 50% are singletons and the top ten take about 2.1%. The material sequenced was blood. The receptors derive from a woman in her forties in good health.

This clonotype appeared a few times. The chain links TRBV6-2 or TRBV6-3 to TRBJ2-3, with D possibly matching TRBD1 (6 bases). Germline V CDR1 and CDR2: MNHEY, SVGEGT. The CDR3 sequence is 16 residues long. Trimming cost V 2 bases and J 5 bases, with 17 bases left between them. CDR3 nucleotides: TGTGCCAGCAGTTACCCGACGACAGGATCGGGAGATACGCAGTATTTT. Amino acid sequence: CASSYPTTGSGDTQYF.

The chain has TRBV20-1 and TRBJ1-2; a weak D match, TRBD1 (5 bases). Trimming removed 4 bases at V and 1 base at J, with 7 bases between. The germline gives CDR1 DFQATT, CDR2 SNEGSKA (reference sequence). The CDR3 spans 12 residues. The CDR3 region is CSAIRGNYGYTF. CDR3 sequence (DNA): TGCAGTGCTATAAGGGGTAACTATGGCTACACCTTC.

The chain is built from TRBV7-6 and TRBJ1-5, with a weak D call TRBD1 (6 bases). V lost 0 bases and J lost 8, with 17 bases in between. This CDR3 is built from 16 residues. Germline V lookup: CDR1 SGHVS, CDR2 FNYEAQ. For the CDR3, the DNA is TGTGCCAGCAGCTTAGCGCCCGGGACGGGGGCAGAGCCCCAGCATTTT. Translation gives CASSLAPGTGAEPQHF.

This clonotype is a singleton in its sample. The chain is built from TRBV7-9 and TRBJ2-1; 11 bases agree with TRBD1. V shed 2 bases, J shed 4 bases, and the junction held 10 bases outside the gene matches. Germline V gene lookup returns CDR1 SEHNR and CDR2 FQNEAQ (reference sequence). The length of the CDR3 is 18 residues. Here the CDR3 reads CASSLKIRTGGLYNEQFF. In DNA form, the CDR3 reads TGTGCCAGCAGCTTAAAGATCCGGACAGGGGGCTTGTACAATGAGCAGTTCTTC.

This CDR3 is CASSLVGSQDEQFF. DNA for the CDR3: TGTGCCAGCAGCTTAGTTGGCTCCCAGGATGAGCAGTTCTTC. This sequence joins TRBV7-9 and TRBJ2-1; D is unclear. This CDR3 is 14 amino acids long. Per the germline V gene, CDR1 is SEHNR and CDR2 is FQNEAQ (reference sequence). Trimming took off 1 base at V and 8 bases at J, with 12 bases between the two ends.

The chain links TRBV5-1 to TRBJ1-1; perhaps TRBD1 as D (6 bases). V was trimmed by 3 bases and J by 4 bases, leaving 19 bases between them. CDR3 length equals 16 residues. Germline values: CDR1 SGHRS, CDR2 YFSETQ. The CDR3 sequence is CASSSGLQGLGTEAFF. The CDR3 DNA reads TGCGCCAGCAGCTCAGGTCTACAGGGCTTAGGCACTGAAGCTTTCTTT.

This clonotype was seen a few times. The V call is TRBV12-3 or TRBV12-4, the J call TRBJ2-4, with 7 bases fitting TRBD1. Germline trimming cut 6 bases from V and 8 bases from J; bases unmatched to any gene: 7. The CDR3 consists of 13 residues. CDR3 amino acids: CASSRQGMDIQYF. The CDR3 nucleotides are TGTGCCAGCAGCCGACAGGGAATGGACATTCAGTACTTC.

A few counts support this clonotype. V gene TRBV20-1 combines with J gene TRBJ2-5; either TRBD1 or TRBD2 may fit D (5 bases each). The CDR3 is 14 residues long. Trimming removed 4 bases at V and 5 bases at J, with 17 bases between. The germline V gene has CDR1 DFQATT and CDR2 SNEGSKA (reference sequence). This CDR3 reads CSAKVGEILETQYF. The CDR3, as DNA: TGCAGTGCTAAGGTGGGGGAGATACTCGAGACCCAGTACTTC.

CDR3 residues: CASSQENSPYEKLFF. The CDR3 region has the DNA TGCGCCAGCAGCCAAGAGAACAGCCCCTATGAAAAACTGTTTTTT. The rearrangement joins TRBV4-3 to TRBJ1-4; the D is unclear. Trimming left V 0 bases short and J 6 bases short, with 11 bases between. This CDR3 has 15 residues. Germline assignment: CDR1 LGHNA and CDR2 YSLEER.

DNA for the CDR3: TGTGCCAGCAGCTCTCCCGGGACTAGCGGGGGCAATGAGCAGTACTTC. Its protein is CASSSPGTSGGNEQYF. V usage is TRBV7-2 and J usage is TRBJ2-5, with 14 positions matching TRBD2. This CDR3 has 16 residues. Germline assignment: CDR1 SGHTA and CDR2 FQGNSA. J was trimmed by 11 bases and V by 4 bases; bases with no gene match: 12. The full variable domain, in which reference TRBV7-2 and TRBJ2-5 provide the parts outside the CDR3, is GAGVSQSPSNKVTEKGKDVELRCDPISGHTALYWYRQSLGQGLEFLIYFQGNSAPDKSGLPSDRFSAERTGGSVSTLTIQRTQQEDSAVYLCASSSPGTSGGNEQYFGPGTRLLVL.

The chain carries TRBV6-2 or TRBV6-3 and TRBJ2-5; D not resolved. This CDR3 is 12 amino acids long. CDR1 is MNHEY, CDR2 SVGEGT, per germline. The V end was cut by 5 bases, the J end by 8 bases, with 12 bases between. The CDR3 loop reads CASSLRSTTQYF. In DNA, the CDR3 is TGTGCCAGCAGTCTCCGATCTACTACCCAGTACTTC.

This clonotype was found a few times. The V gene is TRBV13, the J gene TRBJ1-5; perhaps TRBD1 as D (6 bases). Looked up from germline, CDR1 is PRHDT and CDR2 is FYEKMQ (reference sequence). The CDR3 extends over 13 amino acids. V was cut by 4 bases and J by 6 bases, with 10 bases left in between. The CDR3 loop reads CASSSTGRQPQHF. The CDR3 DNA is TGTGCCAGCAGCTCCACAGGGCGTCAGCCCCAGCATTTT. The whole variable domain, remainder taken from reference TRBV13 and TRBJ1-5, is AAGVIQSPRHLIKEKRETATLKCYPIPRHDTVYWYQQGPGQDPQFLISFYEKMQSDKGSIPDRFSAQQFSDYHSELNMSSLELGDSALYFCASSSTGRQPQHFGDGTRLSIL.

This clonotype was detected a few times. J is TRBJ2-1 and V is TRBV4-3; 8 nucleotides align to TRBD1. Germline V lookup: CDR1 LGHNA, CDR2 YSLEER. CDR3 length: 16 residues. V was clipped by 3 bases and J by 5 bases; unmatched bases: 9. The CDR3 region is CASSQWTGTLNNEQFF. The CDR3 DNA reads as TGCGCCAGCAGCCAGTGGACAGGGACCTTAAACAATGAGCAGTTCTTC.

The chain has TRBV28 and TRBJ2-1; D remains unclear. The CDR3 contains 13 residues. Deletions cut 9 bases from V and 1 base from J, with 10 bases between. The V gene's germline CDR1 is MDHEN and CDR2 SYDVKM. The CDR3 sequence is CASWPHSYNEQFF. As DNA, the CDR3 is TGTGCCAGTTGGCCGCATTCCTACAATGAGCAGTTCTTC.

This clonotype has only a few counts. The V and J genes are TRBV29-1 and TRBJ2-4, with 7 positions matching TRBD1. CDR3 length: 15 amino acids. V dropped 4 bases and J dropped 0; count of bases not matched to a gene: 6. CDR1 is SQVTM and CDR2 is ANQGSEA in the germline V gene. Here the CDR3 DNA reads TGCAGCGTTGCGGGACAGAGCTTAGCCAAAAACATTCAGTACTTC. Protein product: CSVAGQSLAKNIQYF.

V gene TRBV28 combines with J gene TRBJ2-1; D is undetermined. The ends were cut back, 2 bases at V and 9 bases at J, with 20 bases in the middle. CDR1 and CDR2 from the germline V gene are MDHEN and SYDVKM. CDR3 length: 16 residues. The CDR3 is CASSLTAGSSPGEQFF. The CDR3 DNA reads TGTGCCAGCAGTTTAACGGCAGGATCCTCTCCGGGTGAGCAGTTCTTC.

This clonotype turned up a few times. The chain carries TRBV5-1 and TRBJ2-1, with 9 positions matching TRBD2. This CDR3 comprises 15 residues. The J segment lost 8 bases and the V segment lost 4 bases, leaving 10 bases of the junction unmatched. Looked up from germline, CDR1 is SGHRS and CDR2 is YFSETQ. This chain's CDR3 is CASSNERGVSDEQFF. The DNA of the CDR3 is TGCGCCAGCAGCAATGAGCGGGGGGTGAGCGATGAGCAGTTCTTC.

The chain couples TRBV15 to TRBJ1-5; D uncertain. Per the germline V gene, CDR1 is LNHNV and CDR2 is YYDKDF (reference sequence). The ends were cut back, 9 bases at V and 0 bases at J, with 12 bases in the middle. The CDR3 is 14 amino acids. CDR3 sequence: CATHKDSSNQPQHF. The CDR3 DNA is TGTGCCACTCACAAGGATTCTAGCAATCAGCCCCAGCATTTT.

With regard to this clonotype: It may be a read error: a sequence one base away is much more abundant. The J gene is TRBJ2-4, the V gene TRBV10-3, with 8 bases that match TRBD2. The CDR3 is 12 residues long. CDR1 is ENHRY and CDR2 is SYGVKD in the germline V gene. DNA of the CDR3: TGTGCCATCTCCGCGGGGGGCTACGAGCAGTCCTTC. Translated: CAISAGGYEQSF.

This clonotype was detected only a few times. The rearrangement uses TRBV20-1 and TRBJ2-7, with 7 bases matching TRBD1. J gave up 0 bases and V 1 base, and 15 bases lay outside the gene matches. CDR1 DFQATT and CDR2 SNEGSKA come from the germline V gene (reference sequence). The CDR3 runs to 18 residues. The CDR3 DNA is TGCAGTGCTAGAGCCGGGACAGAAAGAGTGGTCCTCTCCTACGAGCAGTACTTC. Amino acids: CSARAGTERVVLSYEQYF.